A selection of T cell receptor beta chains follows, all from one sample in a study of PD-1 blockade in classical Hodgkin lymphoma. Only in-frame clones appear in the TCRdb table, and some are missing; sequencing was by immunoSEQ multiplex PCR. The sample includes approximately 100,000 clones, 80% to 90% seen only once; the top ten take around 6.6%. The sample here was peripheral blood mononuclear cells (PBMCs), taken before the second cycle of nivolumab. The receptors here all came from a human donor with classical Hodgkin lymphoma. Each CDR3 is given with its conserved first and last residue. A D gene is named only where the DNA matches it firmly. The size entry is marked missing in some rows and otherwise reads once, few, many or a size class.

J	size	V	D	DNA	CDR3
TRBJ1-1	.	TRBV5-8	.	TGTGCCAGCACCATGGATGGAGGGTTGGACACTGAAGCTTTCTTT	CASTMDGGLDTEAFF
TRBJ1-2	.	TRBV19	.	TGTGCCAGTAGTATATCCAATTCCTATGGCTACACCTTC	CASSISNSYGYTF
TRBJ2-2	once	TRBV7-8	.	TGTGCCAGCAGCTTTTCAATATGGAGTGGGCAGGGAGGCGCCGGGGAGCTGTTTTTT	CASSFSIWSGQGGAGELFF
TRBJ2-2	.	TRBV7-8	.	TGTGCCAGCAGCTTACAGGGGTTGACCGGGGAGCTGTTTTTT	CASSLQGLTGELFF
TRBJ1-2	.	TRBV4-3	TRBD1	TGCGCCAGCAGCCCCCGACAGGGGGAGGTCTATGGCTACACCTTC	CASSPRQGEVYGYTF
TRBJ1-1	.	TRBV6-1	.	TGTGCCAGCAGCCCGGACAGAAAAAACACTGAAGCTTTCTTT	CASSPDRKNTEAFF
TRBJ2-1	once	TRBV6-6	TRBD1	TGTGCCAGCAGTTACGGGACAGGGATCTATGAGCAGTTCTTC	CASSYGTGIYEQFF
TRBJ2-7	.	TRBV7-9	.	TGTGCCAGCAGCTTCTATGGAGGGAACGAGCAGTACTTC	CASSFYGGNEQYF
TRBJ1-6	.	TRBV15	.	TGTGCCACCAGCAGAGAACGCCCCTATAATTCACCCCTCCACTTT	CATSRERPYNSPLHF
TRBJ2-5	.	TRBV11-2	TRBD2	TGTGCCAGCACCACTGGGCGACTAGCGGGGATAGAGACCCAGTACTTC	CASTTGRLAGIETQYF
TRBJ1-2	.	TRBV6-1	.	TGTGCCAGCAGTGAAGCGTTGGGGGCCGGGCAGTACTATGGCTACACCTTC	CASSEALGAGQYYGYTF
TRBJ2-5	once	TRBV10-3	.	TGTGCCATCAGTGTCGGCGGAGAGACCCAGTACTTC	CAISVGGETQYF
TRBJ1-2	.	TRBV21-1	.	TGTGCCAGCAGCAAAGCGCTCAGGGCACCTCACTATGGCTACACCTTC	CASSKALRAPHYGYTF
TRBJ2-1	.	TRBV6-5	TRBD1	TGTGCCAGCAGTCCCCGGGACAGCTACAATGAGCAGTTCTTC	CASSPRDSYNEQFF
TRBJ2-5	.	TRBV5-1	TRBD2	TGCGCCAGCAGCTTGGGGACTAGCGGGGGCCAGAAGACCCAGTACTTC	CASSLGTSGGQKTQYF
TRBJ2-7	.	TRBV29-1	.	TGCAGCGTTGAAAACCGGGCCGCTAACGAGCAGTACTTC	CSVENRAANEQYF
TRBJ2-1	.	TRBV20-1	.	TGCAGTGCTAGAAATCTAGTACTGCAGTTCTTC	CSARNLVLQFF
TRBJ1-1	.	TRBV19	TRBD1	TGTGCCAGTACCGGACAGGGGGGGTATCACACTGAAGCTTTCTTT	CASTGQGGYHTEAFF
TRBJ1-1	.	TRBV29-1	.	TGCAGCGTTGAAGATAGGTCGGCCAACACTGAAGCTTTCTTT	CSVEDRSANTEAFF
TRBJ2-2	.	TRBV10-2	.	TGCGCCAGCAGGTCGGAGAAAGCCGGGGAGCTGTTTTTT	CASRSEKAGELFF
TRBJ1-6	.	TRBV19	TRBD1	TGTGCCAGTAGGGGACAGGGGGTCCCGGAAAGCTTCACCCTCCGCTTT	CASRGQGVPESFTLRF
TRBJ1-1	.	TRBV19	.	TGTGCCAGTAGTACTTTCCGGGGACGAGGTACTGAAGCTTTCTTT	CASSTFRGRGTEAFF
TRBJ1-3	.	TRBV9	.	TGTGCCAGCAGCCCAGAGACAGTCTTAAACACCATATATTTT	CASSPETVLNTIYF
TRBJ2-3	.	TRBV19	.	TGTGCCAGTAGTATAGGGGGCCGGGGTGGTGGCACAGATACGCAGTATTTT	CASSIGGRGGGTDTQYF
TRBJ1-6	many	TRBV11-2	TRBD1	TGTGCCAGCAGCTTTACAGGGGGGAATTCACCCCTCCACTTT	CASSFTGGNSPLHF